This TCR beta chain was identified in a study of T cell responses to AZD1222 COVID-19 vaccine. Study-wide points: It was only after the peak T cell response that any repertoires were sampled. Per reports, nearly half of all spike-specific TCRs target regions that are unmutated in variants. The number of AZD1222 recipients seropositive at baseline was only 5 to 7. The span of vaccine-associated CD4 TCRs extended across spike, with dominance at 160-218 and 743-854.

Germline CDR1 reads MNHEY; CDR2 reads SVGAGI. The CDR3 spans 15 residues. V dropped 6 bases and J dropped 2 bases, with 14 bases sitting between them. TCRdb's copy holds only in-frame clones and misses some; the assay was immunoSEQ multiplex PCR. The profile shows fewer than 150,000 clones, less than 95% of them singletons. Regarding this clone: Antigen specificity is unknown.

The source of this sequence is an adult in good health. This chain uses TRBV6-5 with TRBJ1-5, with D unclear. This material consisted of peripheral blood, taken on day 0 of AZD1222 vaccination. The CDR3 spells CASRPDGPGNQPQHF. The CDR3, as DNA: TGTGCCAGCAGACCGGACGGACCAGGCAATCAGCCCCAGCATTTT.